Ten or more counts support the clone carrying this T cell receptor (beta chain). This sample is part of a study of early T cells in non-severe SARS-CoV-2 infection. Unique molecular identifiers (one per individual cDNA molecule) were attached. A single record per CDR3 protein comes from TCRdb applying MiXCR to the 5' RACE reads. Counted here are tens of thousands of distinct CDR3 sequences, about 13% occurring once; the ten biggest clones make up about 8.6%. The CDR3 is 14 residues long. CDR1 and CDR2 from the germline V gene are SQVTM and ANQGSEA. This receptor was identified in an adult who was a healthcare worker with PCR-confirmed SARS-CoV-2 infection or an uninfected control (not recorded which). Material: whole blood. This chain joins TRBV29-1 and TRBJ1-1; D uncertain. The DNA of the CDR3 is TGCAGTCATTCTTTCGCGGGCACGAACACTGAAGCTTTCTTT. Residues: CSHSFAGTNTEAFF. The full variable domain, completed using reference TRBV29-1 and TRBJ1-1, is SAVISQKPSRDICQRGTSLTIQCQVDSQVTMMFWYRQQPGQSLTLIATANQGSEATYESGFVIDKFPISRPNLTFSTLTVSNMSPEDSSIYLCSHSFAGTNTEAFFGQGTRLTVV.